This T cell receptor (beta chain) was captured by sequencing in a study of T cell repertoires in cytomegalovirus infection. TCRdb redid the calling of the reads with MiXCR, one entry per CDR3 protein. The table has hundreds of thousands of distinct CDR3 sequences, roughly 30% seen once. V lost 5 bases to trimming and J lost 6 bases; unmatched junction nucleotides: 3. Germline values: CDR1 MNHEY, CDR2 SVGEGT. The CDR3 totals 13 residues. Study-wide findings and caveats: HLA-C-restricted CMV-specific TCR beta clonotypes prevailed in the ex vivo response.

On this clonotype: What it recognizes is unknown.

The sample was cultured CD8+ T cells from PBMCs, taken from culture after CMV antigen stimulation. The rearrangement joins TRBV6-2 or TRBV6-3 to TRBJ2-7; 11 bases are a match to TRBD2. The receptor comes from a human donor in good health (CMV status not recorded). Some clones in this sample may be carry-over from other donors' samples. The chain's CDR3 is CASSPGLAAEQYF. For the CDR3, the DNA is TGTGCCAGCAGTCCGGGACTAGCGGCCGAGCAGTACTTC.